Listed below are T cell receptor beta chains from one sample, sequenced in a study of response to subunit inactivated influenza vaccine. TCRdb reanalysed the RT-PCR reads using MiXCR and keeps one entry per CDR3 protein. Of 650,000 to 800,000 distinct CDR3 sequences listed, approximately 13% were seen once; the top ten hold 5.5% to 7%. The specimen was PBMCs from blood, collected around 14 days before vaccination. These receptors originate from a man aged 50 to 59 who received an inactivated influenza vaccine. Both conserved end residues are part of each CDR3. Fields, in order: D gene, clone size, J gene, V gene, CDR3 protein, CDR3 DNA. D genes are given only for firm matches. Only some rows state a clone size, as once, few, many or a class for expanded clones.

- - TRBJ2-5 TRBV7-9 CASSHIYLGETQYF TGTGCCAGCAGCCACATTTACCTCGGGGAGACCCAGTACTTC
TRBD1 - TRBJ1-3 TRBV4-2 CASSPRDSFGNTIYF TGTGCCAGCAGCCCGAGGGACAGTTTTGGAAACACCATATATTTT
- few TRBJ2-7 TRBV29-1 CSATDKTYEQYF TGCAGCGCTACGGACAAGACCTACGAGCAGTACTTC
- few TRBJ2-2 TRBV5-1 CASRRDTSTGELFF TGCGCCAGCAGGAGGGACACCTCCACCGGGGAGCTGTTTTTT
TRBD1 few TRBJ2-7 TRBV11-1 CASSIRQGYEQYF TGTGCCAGCAGCATTCGACAGGGTTACGAGCAGTACTTC
TRBD1 - TRBJ1-2 TRBV29-1 CSEGQAGSGALTF TGCAGCGAAGGACAGGCTGGGTCCGGGGCTCTCACCTTC
- many TRBJ2-2 TRBV3-1 CASSPSGGPGELFF TGTGCCAGCAGCCCTTCCGGGGGCCCCGGGGAGCTGTTTTTT
- few TRBJ2-7 TRBV6-2/TRBV6-3 CASSGGRVYEQYF TGTGCCAGCAGTGGGGGTCGGGTCTACGAGCAGTACTTC
TRBD2 - TRBJ2-1 TRBV20-1 CSAGLGTSGAEQFF TGCAGTGCCGGCCTGGGGACTAGCGGGGCTGAGCAGTTCTTC
- many TRBJ2-3 TRBV7-2 CASSSAWVSTDTQYF TGTGCCAGCAGCTCGGCCTGGGTTAGCACAGATACGCAGTATTTT
- - TRBJ2-1 TRBV19 CASSTSNEQFF TGTGCCAGTAGTACGAGCAATGAGCAGTTCTTC
- few TRBJ2-6 TRBV24-1 CATSDTGSGANVLTF TGTGCCACCAGTGATACAGGGTCAGGGGCCAACGTCCTGACTTTC
TRBD2 few TRBJ2-7 TRBV20-1 CSAGGTSVYEQYF TGCAGTGCTGGTGGGACTAGCGTCTACGAGCAGTACTTC
- many TRBJ2-7 TRBV28 CASSSSLRSTYEQYF TGTGCCAGCAGTTCCTCGCTCAGGAGTACCTACGAGCAGTACTTC
TRBD2 - TRBJ2-3 TRBV28 CASSGIGLAASEADTQYF TGTGCCAGCAGTGGAATTGGACTAGCGGCTTCAGAGGCAGATACGCAGTATTTT
- few TRBJ2-7 TRBV4-2 CASSLRSDRDLAYEQYF TGTGCCAGCAGCCTAAGATCCGACCGGGACTTGGCCTACGAGCAGTACTTC
- few TRBJ1-1 TRBV20-1 CSASRGGGNTEAFF TGCAGTGCTAGTAGGGGCGGGGGGAACACTGAAGCTTTCTTT
- - TRBJ2-1 TRBV25-1 CATAETGYNEQFF TGTGCCACCGCCGAGACAGGATACAATGAGCAGTTCTTC
- - TRBJ1-6 TRBV18 CASSPPKHANNSPLHF TGTGCCAGCTCACCACCTAAGCACGCAAATAATTCACCCCTCCACTTT
- few TRBJ2-3 TRBV13 CASSRETGTQYF TGTGCCAGCAGCCGGGAAACAGGGACGCAGTATTTT
TRBD1 few TRBJ2-3 TRBV3-1 CASSQDRGFPDTQYF TGTGCCAGCAGCCAGGACAGGGGATTCCCGGATACGCAGTATTTT
- few TRBJ1-2 TRBV4-1 CASSQELAPNYGYTF TGCGCCAGCAGCCAAGAGTTGGCACCTAACTATGGCTACACCTTC
- - TRBJ2-3 TRBV7-8 CASSHSRDLPWDTQYF TGTGCCAGCAGCCACAGCCGGGACTTACCGTGGGATACGCAGTATTTT
- - TRBJ2-4 TRBV11-2 CASSFVTALAKNIQYF TGTGCCAGCAGCTTTGTGACCGCGCTAGCCAAAAACATTCAGTACTTC
- few TRBJ1-6 TRBV7-3 CASSLGGTANSPLHF TGTGCCAGCAGCTTAGGCGGGACCGCTAATTCACCCCTCCACTTT
TRBD1 many TRBJ2-7 TRBV6-5 CASSFTEDRASEQYF TGTGCCAGCAGCTTTACCGAGGACAGGGCCTCCGAGCAGTACTTC
- many TRBJ1-6 TRBV6-2/TRBV6-3 CASSYFGSPLHF TGTGCCAGCAGTTACTTTGGATCACCCCTCCACTTT
TRBD1 - TRBJ2-3 TRBV28 CASSQARDRLTDTQYF TGTGCCAGCAGTCAAGCCCGGGACAGGCTCACAGATACGCAGTATTTT
TRBD1 few TRBJ2-7 TRBV4-2 CASSDRDRGRVEQYF TGTGCCAGCAGCGACCGGGACAGGGGTCGGGTCGAGCAGTACTTC
- - TRBJ2-3 TRBV20-1 CSARDSGAFSTDTQYF TGCAGTGCTAGAGATTCCGGGGCCTTTAGCACAGATACGCAGTATTTT
TRBD2 few TRBJ2-1 TRBV20-1 CSARPSGTIGNEQFF TGCAGTGCTAGACCTAGCGGGACTATCGGGAATGAGCAGTTCTTC
- many TRBJ2-4 TRBV13 CASTEGRLAKNIQYF TGTGCCAGCACCGAAGGACGGCTAGCCAAAAACATTCAGTACTTC
- many TRBJ2-2 TRBV7-9 CASSLGGAGLNTGELFF TGTGCCAGCAGCTTAGGAGGGGCGGGACTGAACACCGGGGAGCTGTTTTTT
TRBD2 few TRBJ2-2 TRBV6-2/TRBV6-3 CASSSGTSGVTGELFF TGTGCCAGCAGTTCGGGGACTAGCGGGGTCACCGGGGAGCTGTTTTTT
TRBD1 - TRBJ2-2 TRBV7-2 CASSPGQGYGELFF TGTGCCAGCAGCCCGGGACAGGGGTACGGGGAGCTGTTTTTT
TRBD2 many TRBJ2-5 TRBV11-2 CASSFLASGIQETQYF TGTGCCAGCAGCTTTCTAGCTAGCGGGATCCAAGAGACCCAGTACTTC
- few TRBJ1-2 TRBV6-1 CASSVLGGTSDGYTF TGTGCCAGCAGTGTCCTCGGGGGGACAAGTGATGGCTACACCTTC
- - TRBJ1-5 TRBV28 CASSLGSQNQPQHF TGTGCCAGCAGTTTGGGCAGCCAAAATCAGCCCCAGCATTTT
- few TRBJ1-1 TRBV12-3/TRBV12-4 CASSTRNRTEAFF TGTGCCAGCAGTACCCGAAACCGAACTGAAGCTTTCTTT
- - TRBJ2-7 TRBV4-2 CASSPDGSSYEQYF TGTGCCAGCAGCCCAGACGGAAGCTCCTACGAGCAGTACTTC
- many TRBJ2-7 TRBV29-1 CSVVSGRTAYEQYF TGCAGCGTTGTAAGTGGGAGGACCGCCTACGAGCAGTACTTC
- few TRBJ1-2 TRBV7-2 CASSLSSQVTYGYTF TGTGCCAGCAGCTTATCGTCACAGGTTACCTATGGCTACACCTTC
- - TRBJ1-2 TRBV7-3 CASSYGPGSDGYTF TGTGCCAGCAGCTACGGACCGGGGTCTGATGGCTACACCTTC
- many TRBJ1-3 TRBV12-3/TRBV12-4 CASRHYAGGNTIYF TGTGCCAGCAGGCACTACGCCGGGGGGAACACCATATATTTT
- - TRBJ2-2 TRBV15 CATSRDLVGELFF TGTGCCACCAGCAGAGATCTGGTCGGGGAGCTGTTTTTT
TRBD1 few TRBJ2-5 TRBV5-1 CASSLTGTEKETQYF TGCGCCAGCAGCTTGACCGGGACAGAAAAAGAGACCCAGTACTTC
- - TRBJ2-1 TRBV4-1 CASSQDSGAFYNEQFF TGCGCCAGCAGCCAAGATTCTGGGGCGTTCTACAATGAGCAGTTCTTC
- few TRBJ2-1 TRBV4-3 CASSQVLTGGSYNEQFF TGCGCCAGCAGCCAAGTCTTGACAGGAGGCTCCTACAATGAGCAGTTCTTC
- - TRBJ2-3 TRBV7-2 CASSLRTSPGSQYF TGTGCCAGCAGCTTACGGACATCGCCCGGATCGCAGTATTTT
- few TRBJ1-4 TRBV2 CASSEGFRVGEKLFF TGTGCCAGCAGTGAAGGATTCAGGGTGGGTGAAAAACTGTTTTTT